These 5 T cell receptor beta chains were sequenced from one sample in a study of blood T cell repertoires in COVID-19. Assay used: immunoSEQ multiplex PCR; TCRdb lists only in-frame clones, some missing. The sample consists of fewer than 200,000 clones, 80% to 90% of them appearing once. Material for sequencing was peripheral blood. The source of these receptors is a young man who had recovered from COVID-19.

The CDR3 DNA is TGCAGCGTTCCGGGACTAGCCCTTAGCACAGATACGCAGTATTTT. Its protein product is CSVPGLALSTDTQYF. The genes are TRBV29-1 and TRBJ2-3; TRBD2 aligns across 9 bases. V was pared by 5 bases and J by 0 bases, with 6 bases of the junction left unmatched. From germline, CDR1 is SQVTM and CDR2 ANQGSEA. CDR3 length: 15 amino acids.

This rearrangement joins TRBV5-5 to TRBJ2-2; D is unresolved. This CDR3 is 18 amino acids long. The V gene lost 4 bases and the J gene lost 5 bases, with 24 bases spanning the gap. Germline V gene data show CDR1 as SGHKS and CDR2 as YYEKEE (reference sequence). The CDR3 sequence is CASSPRTEVLGDTGELFF. The CDR3 coding sequence is TGTGCCAGCAGCCCACGTACTGAGGTACTCGGAGATACCGGGGAGCTGTTTTTT.

This clone was counted a few times. The chain has TRBV7-6 and TRBJ2-3; TRBD2 agrees at 9 bases. CDR1 is SGHVS and CDR2 is FNYEAQ in the germline V gene. The V and J ends lost 1 base and 2 bases, in that order; junction bases with no gene match: 7. The CDR3 sequence is 17 residues long. The CDR3 reads CASSLGPSGTITDTQYF. In DNA form, the CDR3 reads TGTGCCAGCAGCTTAGGGCCTAGCGGGACTATCACAGATACGCAGTATTTT.

This clone was recorded once. The genes are TRBV9 and TRBJ2-7; the D gene is possibly TRBD1 (5 bases). The germline V gene has CDR1 SGDLS and CDR2 YYNGEE. V lost 1 base to trimming and J lost 5 bases, with 19 bases between them. The CDR3 has 16 residues. CDR3 region: CASSVRGLGSVNEQYF. In DNA, the CDR3 is TGTGCCAGCAGCGTAAGGGGTCTCGGCTCCGTCAACGAGCAGTACTTC.

In DNA form, the CDR3 reads TGTGCCAGCAGCGTAGATGCAGCGACTTTCCAAGAGACCCAGTACTTC. This translates into CASSVDAATFQETQYF. The rearrangement uses TRBV9 and TRBJ2-5; no clear D gene. The germline gives CDR1 SGDLS, CDR2 YYNGEE. V was cut by 0 bases and J by 1 base, with 13 bases left in between. This CDR3 has 16 amino acids.